The 26 T cell receptor beta chains listed next were all sequenced from one sample in a study of technical replicates of blood from a handful of donors. Data came from immunoSEQ multiplex PCR; TCRdb stores just in-frame clones and leaves some out. The data contain roughly 81,000 clones, about 86% of them singletons. What was sequenced was PBMCs. The receptor source for this set is a human donor in good health. Some clones in this sample may be carry-over from other donors' samples.

The chain employs TRBV10-3 and TRBJ1-5; tentative D call: TRBD1 (5 bases). Trimming cost V 10 bases and J 3 bases, with 16 bases left between them. CDR1 and CDR2 from the germline V gene are ENHRY and SYGVKD. The CDR3 spans 14 residues. This CDR3 is CATRGSELNQPQHF. CDR3 coding DNA: TGTGCCACTCGGGGGTCAGAACTCAATCAGCCCCAGCATTTT.

V and J are TRBV11-3 and TRBJ1-2; the D gene is possibly TRBD1 (5 bases). The V end lost 5 bases, the J end lost 3 bases, and 10 bases lay between the germline ends. The CDR3 has 13 amino acids. The germline V gene encodes CDR1 SGHNT and CDR2 YENEEA. The CDR3 nucleotides read TGTGCCAGCAGCCGCAGGGTTGACTATGGCTACACCTTC. Translating gives CASSRRVDYGYTF. Full variable domain (rest looked up from reference TRBV11-3 and TRBJ1-2): EAGVVQSPRYKIIEKKQPVAFWCNPISGHNTLYWYLQNLGQGPELLIRYENEEAVDDSQLPKDRFSAERLKGVDSTLKIQPAELGDSAVYLCASSRRVDYGYTFGSGTRLTVV.

The chain carries TRBV5-1 and TRBJ2-5; tentative D call: TRBD1 (5 bases). Germline V gives CDR1 SGHRS, CDR2 YFSETQ. Between the trimmed V and J ends, which lost 5 bases and 4 bases, there was a span of 18 bases. This CDR3 is 15 amino acids long. CDR3 residues: CASRMGSGNGETQYF. The CDR3 DNA reads as TGCGCCAGCAGGATGGGGTCAGGGAACGGAGAGACCCAGTACTTC.

This chain connects TRBV4-2 to TRBJ2-5; TRBD2 matches at 9 bases. CDR1 and CDR2 from the germline V gene are LGHNA and YNFKEQ. The CDR3 totals 18 residues. V trimming: 8 bases; J trimming: 4 bases; junction bases outside the gene matches: 20. The CDR3 is CASATLGGLALLPETQYF. The CDR3, as DNA: TGTGCCAGCGCCACTCTAGGGGGACTAGCCCTACTCCCAGAGACCCAGTACTTC.

V usage is TRBV9 and J usage is TRBJ2-5, with TRBD1 as a possible D gene (6 bases). CDR3 length: 13 residues. Trimming cost V 4 bases and J 6 bases, with 13 bases left between them. Germline V gives CDR1 SGDLS, CDR2 YYNGEE. DNA for the CDR3: TGTGCCAGCAGCCCCCAGGGGACCCAGACCCAGTACTTC. It is translated as CASSPQGTQTQYF.

V and J are TRBV4-3 and TRBJ2-7; D is uncertain. Germline V lookup: CDR1 LGHNA, CDR2 YSLEER. V was cut by 3 bases and J by 3 bases, with 9 bases left in between. The CDR3 totals 13 residues. The CDR3 region has the DNA TGCGCCAGCAGCCAGGGCAGGAACTACGAGCAGTACTTC. Protein sequence: CASSQGRNYEQYF.

The genes are TRBV18 and TRBJ2-3; D is unresolved. The ends were cut back, 3 bases at V and 7 bases at J, with 11 bases in the middle. Germline-derived CDR1 and CDR2 are KGHSH and LQKENI. The CDR3 totals 13 residues. The DNA of the CDR3 is TGTGCCAGCTCACCCCCTCCTCCGTATACGCAGTATTTT. Translated: CASSPPPPYTQYF.

This clone appeared a single time. J is TRBJ1-6 and V is TRBV6-6, with D possibly being TRBD1 (5 bases). The CDR3 runs 15 residues. Per the germline V gene, CDR1 is MNHNY and CDR2 is SVGAGI (reference sequence). Trimming took 8 bases from V and 10 from J, leaving 21 bases between them. The CDR3 here is CASLHPGGRGSPLHF. CDR3 DNA sequence: TGTGCCAGCCTCCATCCGGGGGGAAGAGGATCACCCCTCCACTTT.

This chain uses TRBV10-3 with TRBJ2-3; maybe TRBD2 (5 bases). From germline, CDR1 is ENHRY and CDR2 SYGVKD. V lost 2 bases and J 4 bases, leaving 13 bases between the germline ends. The CDR3 loop spans 15 amino acids. This CDR3 is CAISERASSADTQYF. For the CDR3, the DNA is TGTGCCATCAGTGAGCGGGCTAGCAGCGCAGATACGCAGTATTTT.

The chain links TRBV27 to TRBJ2-1; no clear D. This CDR3 contains 14 residues. Germline V CDR1 and CDR2: MNHEY, SMNVEV (reference sequence). V lost 6 bases to trimming and J lost 4 bases, with 13 bases between them. The CDR3 sequence is CASRPQAHYNEQFF. In nucleotides, the CDR3 is TGTGCCAGCAGGCCGCAGGCCCATTACAATGAGCAGTTCTTC.

This chain uses TRBV11-1 with TRBJ2-7, with D possibly TRBD2 on 6 matching bases. V lost 1 base and J 4 bases, leaving 8 bases between the germline ends. Germline V gene data show CDR1 as SGHAT and CDR2 as FQDESV (reference sequence). There are 13 residues in the CDR3. CDR3 in DNA: TGTGCCAGCAGCTTAGGGAGGGAATACGAGCAGTACTTC. Protein product: CASSLGREYEQYF.

This clone was picked up one time. The CDR3 reads CASRPSGSPYNEQFF. In nucleotides, the CDR3 is TGTGCCAGCAGACCCAGCGGGAGCCCCTACAATGAGCAGTTCTTC. The chain joins TRBV7-2 to TRBJ2-1; TRBD2 agrees at 8 bases. Germline V lookup: CDR1 SGHTA, CDR2 FQGNSA. The CDR3 extends over 15 amino acids. Trimming removed 6 bases from V and 2 bases from J; junction bases left unmatched: 6.

This clone was counted between two and nine times. This chain uses TRBV6-5 with TRBJ2-1, with TRBD1 matching over 8 bases. With 2 bases clipped from V and 6 bases from J, the junction kept 3 bases outside the gene matches. Germline-derived CDR1 and CDR2 are MNHEY and SVGAGI. The CDR3 runs to 14 residues. The CDR3 protein is CASSYRQGANEQFF. The DNA of the CDR3 is TGTGCCAGCAGTTACAGGCAGGGGGCCAATGAGCAGTTCTTC.

CDR3 DNA: TGTGCCAGCAGCTTACTTCGGGGGTTGGAGACCCAGTACTTC. This encodes CASSLLRGLETQYF. This rearrangement joins TRBV7-8 to TRBJ2-5, with a possible D match to TRBD2 (6 bases). Germline lookup yields CDR1 SGHVS and CDR2 FQNEAQ. V was pared by 2 bases and J by 5 bases, with 12 bases between. The CDR3 runs to 14 residues.

The V and J genes are TRBV5-1 and TRBJ1-2; weak D call: TRBD1 (6 bases). This CDR3 region has 16 residues. The germline CDR1 and CDR2 sequences are SGHRS and YFSETQ. V was clipped by 4 bases and J by 3 bases, with 19 bases between them. The CDR3: CASSAQQGGVHYGYTF. CDR3 nucleotides: TGCGCCAGCAGCGCTCAACAGGGAGGGGTTCACTATGGCTACACCTTC.

This chain connects TRBV4-1 to TRBJ2-2; TRBD1 is a possible D gene (5 bases). Trimming took off 4 bases at V and 1 base at J, with 7 bases between the two ends. This CDR3 spans 14 amino acids. Germline CDR1 reads MGHRA; CDR2 reads YSYEKL. The CDR3 spells CASSLRENTGELFF. In nucleotides, the CDR3 is TGCGCCAGCAGCCTCAGGGAGAACACCGGGGAGCTGTTTTTT.

The rearrangement uses TRBV7-2 and TRBJ2-3, with TRBD2 matching 13 bases. This CDR3 has 15 residues. Germline CDR1 and CDR2: SGHTA and FQGNSA. J was trimmed by 5 bases and V by 4 bases; bases with no gene match: 3. This chain's CDR3 is CASSYGTSGKDTQYF. Here the CDR3 DNA reads TGTGCCAGCAGCTACGGGACTAGCGGGAAAGATACGCAGTATTTT.

The V gene is TRBV2, the J gene TRBJ2-7; 10 bases line up with TRBD1. The trim removed 6 bases at V and 0 bases at J, leaving 5 bases unmatched. The length of the CDR3 is 15 residues. Germline-derived CDR1 and CDR2 are SNHLY and FYNNEI. The DNA of the CDR3 is TGTGCCAGCAGGGGGGACAGGGGAGTCTCCTACGAGCAGTACTTC. As protein: CASRGDRGVSYEQYF.

The rearrangement uses TRBV15 and TRBJ1-1, with D unresolved. The CDR3 consists of 15 residues. Germline CDR1 LNHNV, CDR2 YYDKDF (reference sequence). Trimming removed 3 bases from V and 4 bases from J, with 15 bases in between. CDR3 residues: CATSSNRGVATEAFF. In nucleotides, the CDR3 is TGTGCCACCAGCAGTAATCGGGGAGTGGCCACTGAAGCTTTCTTT.

The table lists this clone with a few counts. J is TRBJ1-5 and V is TRBV12-5, with a weak D call TRBD1 (5 bases). This CDR3 is 15 amino acids long. V shed 6 bases and J shed 5 bases, with 17 bases lying between them. Germline CDR1 reads LGHNT; CDR2 reads FRNRAP. CDR3 residues: CASGQGGTEHQPQHF. In nucleotides, the CDR3 is TGTGCTAGTGGCCAGGGAGGGACCGAACATCAGCCCCAGCATTTT.

V is TRBV19 and J is TRBJ1-5; D remains ambiguous. The V gene's germline CDR1 is LNHDA and CDR2 SQIVND (reference sequence). The CDR3 runs to 15 residues. V dropped 3 bases and J dropped 2 bases, with 11 bases sitting between them. The CDR3 DNA is TGTGCCAGTAGTATGCGGGGTAGCGGCAATCAGCCCCAGCATTTT. Translating gives CASSMRGSGNQPQHF. Filled out from reference TRBV19 and TRBJ1-5, the complete variable domain reads DGGITQSPKYLFRKEGQNVTLSCEQNLNHDAMYWYRQDPGQGLRLIYYSQIVNDFQKGDIAEGYSVSREKKESFPLTVTSAQKNPTAFYLCASSMRGSGNQPQHFGDGTRLSIL.

The chain employs TRBV15 and TRBJ1-3; D unresolved. Germline CDR1 and CDR2: LNHNV and YYDKDF (reference sequence). CDR3 length equals 15 residues. The V gene lost 0 bases and the J gene lost 8 bases, with 14 bases spanning the gap. The CDR3 region has the DNA TGTGCCACCAGCAGAGATTATGAGGGCAGAGACACCATATATTTT. Translated, it gives CATSRDYEGRDTIYF.

The chain combines TRBV14 with TRBJ2-2; weak D call: TRBD2 (6 bases). In germline, CDR1 is SGHDN, CDR2 FVKESK. The CDR3 is 16 amino acids. V shed 0 bases and J shed 0 bases, with 8 bases lying between them. The DNA for the CDR3 is TGTGCCAGCAGCCAAGATCGCGGGACGAACACCGGGGAGCTGTTTTTT. Translating gives CASSQDRGTNTGELFF. The entire variable domain, with the rest obtained from reference TRBV14 and TRBJ2-2, is as follows: EAGVTQFPSHSVIEKGQTVTLRCDPISGHDNLYWYRRVMGKEIKFLLHFVKESKQDESGMPNNRFLAERTGGTYSTLKVQPAELEDSGVYFCASSQDRGTNTGELFFGEGSRLTVL.

This chain links TRBV15 with TRBJ2-3, with D unresolved. Germline assignment: CDR1 LNHNV and CDR2 YYDKDF (reference sequence). The CDR3 covers 14 residues. V shed 4 bases and J shed 9 bases, with 17 bases lying between them. The CDR3 bases are TGTGCCACCAGCATTAATACGGCAGGCAGCACGCAGTATTTT. This codes for CATSINTAGSTQYF.

This clone was seen once. This chain uses TRBV5-1 with TRBJ2-1; tentative D call: TRBD2 (7 bases). Trimming removed 4 bases at V and 6 bases at J, with 17 bases between. There are 15 residues in the CDR3. Germline CDR1 and CDR2: SGHRS and YFSETQ. This CDR3 is CASSPEWGGSNEQFF. CDR3 DNA: TGCGCCAGCAGCCCGGAGTGGGGGGGCAGCAATGAGCAGTTCTTC.

This clone appeared a single time. The rearrangement links TRBV19 to TRBJ2-3, with a tentative D call TRBD2 (6 bases). From germline, CDR1 is LNHDA and CDR2 SQIVND (reference sequence). Trimming stripped 8 bases from V and 3 bases from J, with 12 bases between. There are 13 residues in the CDR3. The CDR3 sequence is CASGEEGTDTQYF. CDR3 in DNA: TGTGCCAGTGGCGAGGAGGGGACAGATACGCAGTATTTT.